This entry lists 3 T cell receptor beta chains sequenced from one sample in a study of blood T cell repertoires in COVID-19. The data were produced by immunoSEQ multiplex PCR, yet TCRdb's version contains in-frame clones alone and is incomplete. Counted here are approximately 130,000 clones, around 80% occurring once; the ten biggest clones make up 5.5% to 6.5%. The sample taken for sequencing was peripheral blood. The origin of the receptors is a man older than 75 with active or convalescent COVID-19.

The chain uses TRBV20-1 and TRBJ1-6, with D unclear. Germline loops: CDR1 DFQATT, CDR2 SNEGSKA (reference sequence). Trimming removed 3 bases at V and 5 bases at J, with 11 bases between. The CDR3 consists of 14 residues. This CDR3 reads CSASRPGDNSPLHF. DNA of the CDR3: TGCAGTGCTAGTAGGCCGGGAGATAATTCACCCCTCCACTTT.

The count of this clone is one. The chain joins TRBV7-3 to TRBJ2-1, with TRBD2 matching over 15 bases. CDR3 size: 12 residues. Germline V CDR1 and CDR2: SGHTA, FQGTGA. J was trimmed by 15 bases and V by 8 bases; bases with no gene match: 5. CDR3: CASRGLAGGPFF. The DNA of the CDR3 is TGTGCCAGCCGGGGACTAGCGGGGGGACCGTTCTTC.

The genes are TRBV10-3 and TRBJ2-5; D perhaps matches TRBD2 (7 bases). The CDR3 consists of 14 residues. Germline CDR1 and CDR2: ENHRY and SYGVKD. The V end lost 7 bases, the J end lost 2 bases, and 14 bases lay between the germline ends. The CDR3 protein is CAIMGASGQETQYF. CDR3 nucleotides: TGTGCCATCATGGGGGCTAGCGGACAAGAGACCCAGTACTTC.